This T cell receptor beta chain is drawn from a study of shared clonotypes between healthy human individuals. Study conclusions and caveats: Naive subsets tended to show greater estimated richness than memory subsets.

The V end was cut by 4 bases, the J end by 2 bases, with 13 bases between. The CDR3 has 15 amino acids. Germline CDR1 is SGHDT and CDR2 is YYEEEE. A remark on this clone: The antigen remains unidentified.

Sequenced by immunoSEQ multiplex PCR; TCRdb stores in-frame clones only, minus some. The data hold more than 2 million clones, with 90% to 95% observed a single time. The chain uses TRBV5-6 and TRBJ1-5, with a possible D match to TRBD1 (6 bases). Sequencing input: naive CD4+ T cells sorted from blood. Subset defined: CD45RA+ positively selected. The sequence came from a man between 18 and 29 years old in good health. CDR3 protein: CASSNWGGGNQPQHF. The CDR3 DNA reads TGTGCCAGCAGCAATTGGGGGGGCGGCAATCAGCCCCAGCATTTT.